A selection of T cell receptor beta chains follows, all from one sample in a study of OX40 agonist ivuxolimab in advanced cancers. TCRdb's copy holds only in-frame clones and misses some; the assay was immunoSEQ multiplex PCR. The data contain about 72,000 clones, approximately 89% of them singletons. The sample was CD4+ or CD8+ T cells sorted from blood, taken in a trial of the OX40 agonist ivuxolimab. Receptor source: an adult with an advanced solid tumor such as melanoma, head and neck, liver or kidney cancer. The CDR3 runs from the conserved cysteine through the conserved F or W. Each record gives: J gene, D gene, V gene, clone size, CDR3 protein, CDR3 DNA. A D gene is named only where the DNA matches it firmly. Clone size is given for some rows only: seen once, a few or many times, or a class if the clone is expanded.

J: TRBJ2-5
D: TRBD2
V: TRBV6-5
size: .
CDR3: CASRGGLAGVSQYF
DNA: TGTGCCAGCAGGGGAGGACTAGCGGGGGTGTCCCAGTACTTC

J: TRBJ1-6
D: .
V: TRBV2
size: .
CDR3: CASSPWGGRPDSPLHF
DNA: TGTGCCAGCAGTCCATGGGGGGGCCGGCCGGATTCACCCCTCCACTTT

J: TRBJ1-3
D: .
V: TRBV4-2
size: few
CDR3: CASGNLGNTIYF
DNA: TGTGCCAGCGGAAATTTAGGCAACACCATATATTTT

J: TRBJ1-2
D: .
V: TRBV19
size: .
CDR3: CASSSLQGGYTF
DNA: TGTGCCAGTAGTTCGCTCCAAGGGGGCTACACCTTC

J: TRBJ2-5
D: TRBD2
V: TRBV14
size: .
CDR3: CASSQGLGGQETQYF
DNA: TGTGCCAGCAGCCAAGGTTTGGGGGGGCAAGAGACCCAGTACTTC

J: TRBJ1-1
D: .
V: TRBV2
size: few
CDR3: CASRIYSNTEAFF
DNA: TGTGCCAGCCGGATATACTCGAACACTGAAGCTTTCTTT

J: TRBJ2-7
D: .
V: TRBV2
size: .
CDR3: CASTPKPGTGDEQYF
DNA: TGTGCCAGCACTCCCAAACCCGGGACTGGGGACGAGCAGTACTTC

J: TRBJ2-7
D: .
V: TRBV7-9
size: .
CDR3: CASSFPELGSRYEQYF
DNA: TGTGCCAGCAGCTTCCCCGAGCTGGGGAGTAGGTACGAGCAGTACTTC

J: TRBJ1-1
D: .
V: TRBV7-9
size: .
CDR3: CASSSYRPEAFF
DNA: TGTGCCAGCAGCTCCTATCGGCCCGAAGCTTTCTTT

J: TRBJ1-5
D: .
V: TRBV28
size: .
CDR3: CASSFQISNQPQHF
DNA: TGTGCCAGCAGTTTTCAGATTAGCAATCAGCCCCAGCATTTT

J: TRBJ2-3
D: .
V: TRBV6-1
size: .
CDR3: CASRPDPKLVDTQYF
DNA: TGTGCCAGCAGGCCGGACCCAAAGCTGGTAGATACGCAGTATTTT

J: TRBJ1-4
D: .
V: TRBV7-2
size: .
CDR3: CASSRQPNEKLFF
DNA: TGTGCCAGCAGCAGACAGCCTAATGAAAAACTGTTTTTT

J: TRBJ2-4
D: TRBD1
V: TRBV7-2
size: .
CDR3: CASSHRGAKNIQYF
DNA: TGTGCCAGCAGCCACAGGGGAGCCAAAAACATTCAGTACTTC

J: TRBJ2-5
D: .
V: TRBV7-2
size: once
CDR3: CASSLLGGGVGTQYF
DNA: TGTGCCAGCAGCTTACTTGGAGGGGGCGTAGGGACCCAGTACTTC